A selection of T cell receptor beta chains follows, all from one sample in a study of Ad26.COV2.S vaccination and SARS-CoV-2 variants. Using immunoSEQ multiplex PCR, the repertoire was profiled, and TCRdb retains in-frame clones only, with some absent. Among 180,000 or so clones listed, 70% to 90% were seen once. The sample consisted of peripheral blood, taken after recovery from COVID-19. These receptors all stem from a human donor who had recovered from COVID-19. CDR3s leave out the opening cysteine and the closing phenylalanine or tryptophan. Only part of the rows carry a size: once, few, many, or a class if the clone is expanded.

CDR3: ASSPSPSGGGTGELF
size: NA
V: TRBV3-1/TRBV3-2
J: TRBJ2-2

CDR3: ASSPDREKAF
size: once
V: TRBV11-1
J: TRBJ1-1

CDR3: AISEGGDIPGSPLH
size: once
V: TRBV10-3
J: TRBJ1-6

CDR3: ASSPRQYSGANVLT
size: NA
V: TRBV2
J: TRBJ2-6

CDR3: ASSRQGSSYNEQF
size: NA
V: TRBV11-3
J: TRBJ2-1

CDR3: ASSQAGAGNTIY
size: NA
V: TRBV3-1/TRBV3-2
J: TRBJ1-3

CDR3: ASSLLGAERNTQY
size: NA
V: TRBV27
J: TRBJ2-3

CDR3: ASSLAPGRESEQY
size: NA
V: TRBV7-8
J: TRBJ2-7

CDR3: ASSLSNSERGTDTQY
size: NA
V: TRBV27
J: TRBJ2-3

CDR3: SVTGLNEKLF
size: NA
V: TRBV29-1
J: TRBJ1-4

CDR3: SVDESGDTEAF
size: NA
V: TRBV29-1
J: TRBJ1-1

CDR3: ASSWVLQYQETQY
size: NA
V: TRBV2
J: TRBJ2-5

CDR3: ASSSPGAREKLF
size: NA
V: TRBV6-5
J: TRBJ1-4

CDR3: ASSRLLTEEAF
size: NA
V: TRBV27
J: TRBJ1-1

CDR3: ASSAGRGDWEPQH
size: NA
V: TRBV28
J: TRBJ1-5

CDR3: ASSRQGGNNSPLH
size: NA
V: TRBV25-1
J: TRBJ1-6

CDR3: ASSWSLGSYNEQF
size: NA
V: TRBV7-9
J: TRBJ2-1

CDR3: ASSVGKGKAYEQY
size: NA
V: TRBV9
J: TRBJ2-7

CDR3: ASSRWAGETQY
size: NA
V: TRBV5-1
J: TRBJ2-5

CDR3: ASSYSIQGAEGYT
size: NA
V: TRBV6-5
J: TRBJ1-2

CDR3: ASSGNPDRGDKY
size: NA
V: TRBV9
J: TRBJ2-3

CDR3: ASSEFGGMNTEAF
size: NA
V: TRBV2
J: TRBJ1-1

CDR3: ASSVGPSGSENEQF
size: NA
V: TRBV9
J: TRBJ2-1

CDR3: ASRGQYTGELF
size: NA
V: TRBV2
J: TRBJ2-2

CDR3: ASSDHRTTTDTQY
size: NA
V: TRBV10-1
J: TRBJ2-3

CDR3: ASRGTAYEQY
size: NA
V: TRBV2
J: TRBJ2-7

CDR3: AKTPRRGYGYT
size: few
V: TRBV30
J: TRBJ1-2

CDR3: ASQDHQETQY
size: NA
V: TRBV18
J: TRBJ2-5

CDR3: ASSLSSRAEQY
size: NA
V: TRBV28
J: TRBJ2-7

CDR3: ASSLGTSGLIEQY
size: NA
V: TRBV7-8
J: TRBJ2-7

CDR3: ASSQDGGGRQPQH
size: NA
V: TRBV4-1
J: TRBJ1-5

CDR3: ASSLRGNNEKLF
size: NA
V: TRBV7-9
J: TRBJ1-4

CDR3: AWSRVGWEQY
size: NA
V: TRBV30
J: TRBJ2-7

CDR3: ASSPLVAGSTDTQY
size: NA
V: TRBV9
J: TRBJ2-3

CDR3: ASSVRQGRTDTQY
size: NA
V: TRBV9
J: TRBJ2-3

CDR3: SASTGAFNEKLF
size: NA
V: TRBV20-1
J: TRBJ1-4

CDR3: ASRRGQGSYT
size: NA
V: TRBV4-1
J: TRBJ1-2

CDR3: ASSIETGGQEKLF
size: NA
V: TRBV19
J: TRBJ1-4

CDR3: ASSHLTSGGTYEQY
size: NA
V: TRBV3-1/TRBV3-2
J: TRBJ2-7

CDR3: ASSLVVGVDYGYT
size: NA
V: TRBV7-2
J: TRBJ1-2

CDR3: ASSGARQHDSTNEKLF
size: NA
V: TRBV2
J: TRBJ1-4

CDR3: ASSLAVIYNEQF
size: NA
V: TRBV7-9
J: TRBJ2-1

CDR3: ASSPDRVDSPLH
size: NA
V: TRBV27
J: TRBJ1-6

CDR3: ASSAGANVLT
size: few
V: TRBV2
J: TRBJ2-6

CDR3: ASSLGRTLGANVLT
size: NA
V: TRBV7-9
J: TRBJ2-6

CDR3: ASSERGSEQF
size: NA
V: TRBV6-1
J: TRBJ2-1

CDR3: ASRRGTGEQY
size: NA
V: TRBV12-3/TRBV12-4
J: TRBJ2-7

CDR3: ASSTQGENIQY
size: NA
V: TRBV5-1
J: TRBJ2-4

CDR3: ASSLGRSTYGYT
size: NA
V: TRBV28
J: TRBJ1-2

CDR3: ASSIFSGRAYEQY
size: NA
V: TRBV19
J: TRBJ2-7

CDR3: ASRRRDRGHEQY
size: NA
V: TRBV7-9
J: TRBJ2-7

CDR3: ASSEEQNQPQH
size: few
V: TRBV2
J: TRBJ1-5

CDR3: ASSEAQGGTWSQETQY
size: NA
V: TRBV6-1
J: TRBJ2-5

CDR3: ASSAAGNQPQH
size: NA
V: TRBV25-1
J: TRBJ1-5

CDR3: ASSYSGLEF
size: NA
V: TRBV6-6
J: TRBJ2-1

CDR3: ASSLDGGYQQF
size: NA
V: TRBV7-2
J: TRBJ2-1

CDR3: ASSLTSRQGRYEQY
size: NA
V: TRBV11-1
J: TRBJ2-7

CDR3: ASSPWQGRRTYEQY
size: medium-sized
V: TRBV18
J: TRBJ2-7

CDR3: ATSAAGGSGEQY
size: few
V: TRBV15
J: TRBJ2-7